These 13 T cell receptor beta chains originate from one sample sequenced in a study of blood T cell repertoires in COVID-19. Data came from immunoSEQ multiplex PCR; TCRdb stores just in-frame clones and leaves some out. The data show about 140,000 clones, with roughly 87% seen just once and over 0.85% held by the top ten. The sample was peripheral blood. These receptors originate from a woman aged 45 to 65 with acute or convalescent COVID-19.

The chain recombines TRBV5-1 with TRBJ2-3, with no clear D. Trimming removed 4 bases from V and 2 bases from J, with 5 bases in between. Germline CDR1 reads SGHRS; CDR2 reads YFSETQ. The CDR3 covers 12 residues. CDR3 nucleotide sequence: TGCGCCAGCAGCGTTATCACAGATACGCAGTATTTT. Translation: CASSVITDTQYF.

V is TRBV19 and J is TRBJ2-4; a possible D gene is TRBD2 (6 bases). Germline-derived CDR1 and CDR2 are LNHDA and SQIVND (reference sequence). The V and J ends lost 3 bases and 0 bases respectively, with 12 bases between them. CDR3 length: 16 amino acids. The DNA of the CDR3 is TGTGCCAGTAGTATGGTCGCGGGACTAGCCAAAAACATTCAGTACTTC. Its translation is CASSMVAGLAKNIQYF.

This clone came up once. The chain carries TRBV10-3 and TRBJ2-2; 9 bases are shared with TRBD1. The J segment lost 4 bases and the V segment lost 6 bases, leaving 12 bases of the junction unmatched. This CDR3 is 17 amino acids long. Germline-derived CDR1 and CDR2 are ENHRY and SYGVKD. CDR3 amino acids: CAIRISGDRVFTGELFF. DNA for the CDR3: TGTGCCATCAGGATCAGTGGGGACAGGGTGTTCACCGGGGAGCTGTTTTTT.

This clone appeared a single time. The V and J genes are TRBV3-1 (or the pseudogene TRBV3-2) and TRBJ1-2; 9 bases agree with TRBD1. The CDR3 sequence is 14 residues long. Looked up from germline, CDR1 is LGHDT and CDR2 is YNNKEL (reference sequence). Losses at the gene ends were 4 bases for V and 7 bases for J; bases not matched to a gene: 7. The CDR3: CASSLRTGEAGYTF. In DNA, the CDR3 is TGTGCCAGCAGCCTCCGGACAGGGGAGGCTGGCTACACCTTC.

The chain combines TRBV28 with TRBJ2-3; TRBD2 matches at 11 bases. CDR3 length equals 16 residues. CDR1 is MDHEN, CDR2 SYDVKM, per germline. Trimming removed 2 bases from V and 2 bases from J; junction bases left unmatched: 3. CDR3 sequence: CASSLGTSGSTDTQYF. The CDR3 nucleotides are TGTGCCAGCAGTTTAGGGACTAGCGGATCCACAGATACGCAGTATTTT.

This clone was seen only a few times. The gene calls are TRBV6-1 and TRBJ2-1; 11 bases fit TRBD2. The CDR3 totals 20 residues. Germline CDR1 and CDR2: MNHNS and SASEGT. V trimming: 4 bases; J trimming: 3 bases; junction bases outside the gene matches: 17. CDR3 amino acids: CASSGNGQGLAGGLYNEQFF. The CDR3 DNA sequence: TGTGCCAGCAGTGGGAACGGACAGGGCCTAGCGGGGGGACTCTACAATGAGCAGTTCTTC.

CDR3 region: CASSQETRGSGTGELFF. The CDR3 DNA follows: TGTGCCAGCAGCCAAGAAACACGGGGGTCGGGCACCGGGGAGCTGTTTTTT. The V gene is TRBV4-2, the J gene TRBJ2-2; D may be TRBD2 (6 bases). Deletions cut 0 bases from V and 4 bases from J, with 15 bases between. The CDR3 has 17 residues. Looked up from germline, CDR1 is LGHNA and CDR2 is YNFKEQ.

In DNA form, the CDR3 reads TGTGCCAGCTCCGCTGAAGGGGGCCAAGGAAACACTGAAGCTTTCTTT. Protein: CASSAEGGQGNTEAFF. J is TRBJ1-1 and V is TRBV18; 7 bases fit TRBD1. The CDR3 sequence is 16 residues long. Germline V lookup: CDR1 KGHSH, CDR2 LQKENI. The ends lost 6 bases at V and 2 bases at J; junction bases unmatched: 12.

This chain joins TRBV5-5 and TRBJ2-6; D is unclear. CDR3 length: 14 residues. The V and J ends lost 4 bases and 4 bases respectively, with 9 bases between them. Germline V lookup: CDR1 SGHKS, CDR2 YYEKEE (reference sequence). The CDR3 here is CASSPGTGANVLTF. As DNA, the CDR3 is TGTGCCAGCAGCCCGGGTACCGGGGCCAACGTCCTGACTTTC.

In DNA, the CDR3 is TGTGCCTCCCTACAGGGGATATCCACTGAAGCTTTCTTT. It yields the protein CASLQGISTEAFF. The genes are TRBV30 and TRBJ1-1; 7 bases are a match to TRBD1. The length of the CDR3 is 13 residues. CDR1 and CDR2 from the germline V gene are GTSNPN and SVGIG (reference sequence). V lost 7 bases to trimming and J lost 4 bases; unmatched junction nucleotides: 9.

The chain links TRBV4-2 to TRBJ2-1; TRBD1 might be the D (7 bases). The CDR3 spans 16 residues. Trimming took off 0 bases at V and 4 bases at J, with 13 bases between the two ends. Germline V gene data show CDR1 as LGHNA and CDR2 as YNFKEQ. CDR3 in DNA: TGTGCCAGCAGCCAAGAAGGAGGGGGCTTGTACAATGAGCAGTTCTTC. Its protein is CASSQEGGGLYNEQFF.

The CDR3 DNA is TGTGCCAGCAGTTACTCACTAGCGAGGGGCACCGGGGAGCTGTTTTTT. It is translated as CASSYSLARGTGELFF. This chain uses TRBV6-5 with TRBJ2-2; 7 bases match TRBD2. J was trimmed by 4 bases and V by 0 bases; bases with no gene match: 5. The CDR3 spans 16 residues. Germline V lookup: CDR1 MNHEY, CDR2 SVGAGI.

The chain carries TRBV7-9 and TRBJ2-1; 9 bases line up with TRBD2. The V segment lost 5 bases and the J segment 6 bases; nucleotides outside the gene matches: 11. CDR1 is SEHNR and CDR2 is FQNEAQ in the germline V gene (reference sequence). This CDR3 has 16 amino acids. CDR3 DNA: TGTGCCAGCAGCCTCTCCAGCGGGGGGCGGTCCAATGAGCAGTTCTTC. It yields the protein CASSLSSGGRSNEQFF.